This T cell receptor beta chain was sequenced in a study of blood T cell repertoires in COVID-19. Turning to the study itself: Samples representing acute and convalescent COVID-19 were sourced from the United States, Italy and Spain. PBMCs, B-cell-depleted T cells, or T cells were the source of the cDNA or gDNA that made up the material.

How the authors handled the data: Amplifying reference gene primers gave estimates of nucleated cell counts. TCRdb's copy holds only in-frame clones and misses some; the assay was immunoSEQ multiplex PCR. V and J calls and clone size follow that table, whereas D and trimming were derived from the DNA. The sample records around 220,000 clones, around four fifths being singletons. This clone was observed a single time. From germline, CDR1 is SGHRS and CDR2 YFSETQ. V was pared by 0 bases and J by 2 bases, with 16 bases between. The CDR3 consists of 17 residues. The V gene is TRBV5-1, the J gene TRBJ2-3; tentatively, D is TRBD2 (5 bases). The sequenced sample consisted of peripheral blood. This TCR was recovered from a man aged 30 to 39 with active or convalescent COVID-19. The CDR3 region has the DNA TGCGCCAGCAGCTTGGGTTCCTCGCGGGTATACACAGATACGCAGTATTTT. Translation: CASSLGSSRVYTDTQYF.